This T cell receptor (beta chain) was identified during a study of T cell responses to AZD1222 COVID-19 vaccine. The study's findings and limits: Baseline antibody screening turned up just a handful of seropositive AZD1222 recipients. Nearly half of spike-specific TCRs reportedly go after variant regions that carry no mutations. The donor group comprised mostly white British people and more females; the analysis possibly underestimated clonal diversity. Recipients of two AZD1222 doses showed rising Spike-specific TCR breadth and depth.

Produced via immunoSEQ multiplex PCR; TCRdb's table is partial and in-frame only. The profile covers approximately 110,000 clones, with around 82% appearing a single time and 5% to 7% taken by the ten largest. V was clipped by 0 bases and J by 2 bases; unmatched bases: 6. Germline V gene lookup returns CDR1 MNHNS and CDR2 SASEGT. CDR3 length equals 17 residues. This clone was seen more than once but under ten times. Its target is not known. Source: peripheral blood, taken on day 0 of AZD1222 vaccination. The chain links TRBV6-1 to TRBJ2-3; 9 bases agree with TRBD2. The sequence was collected from an adult in good health. CDR3 protein: CASSEAGTSLTTDTQYF. Written as DNA, the CDR3 is TGTGCCAGCAGTGAAGCTGGGACTAGCTTGACCACAGATACGCAGTATTTT.